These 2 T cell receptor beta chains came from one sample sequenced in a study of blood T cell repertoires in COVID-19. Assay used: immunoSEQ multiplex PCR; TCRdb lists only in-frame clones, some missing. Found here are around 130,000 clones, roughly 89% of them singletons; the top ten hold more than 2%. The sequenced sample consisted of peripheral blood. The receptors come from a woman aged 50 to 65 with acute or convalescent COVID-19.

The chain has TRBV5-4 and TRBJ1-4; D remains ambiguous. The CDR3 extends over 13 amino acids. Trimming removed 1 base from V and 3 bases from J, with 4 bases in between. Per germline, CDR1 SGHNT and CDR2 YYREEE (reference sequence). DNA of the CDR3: TGTGCCAGCAGCTTGTCCGCTAATGAAAAACTGTTTTTT. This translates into CASSLSANEKLFF.

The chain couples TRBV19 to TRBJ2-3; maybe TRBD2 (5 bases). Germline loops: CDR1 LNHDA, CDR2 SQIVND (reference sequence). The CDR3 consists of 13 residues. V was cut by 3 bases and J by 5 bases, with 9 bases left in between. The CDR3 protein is CASSISGEDTQYF. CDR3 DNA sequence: TGTGCCAGTAGTATCTCCGGGGAAGATACGCAGTATTTT.